The following is a T cell receptor (beta chain) sequence with its context. An input of about 0.5 to 1 ug of RNA was subjected to reverse transcription using random hexamers. A single record per CDR3 protein comes from TCRdb applying MiXCR to the immunoSEQ multiplex PCR reads. The sample contains a few hundred thousand distinct CDR3 sequences, 75% to 90% of which appear only once. This entry belongs to a study of CD8 T cells in Susac syndrome. Trimming shortened V by 7 bases and J by 8 bases, and 8 bases separated the two germline ends. This CDR3 is built from 10 residues. The germline V gene has CDR1 SNHLY and CDR2 FYNNEI. The multiple sclerosis controls were treatment-naive patients affected by stable or active relapsing-remitting disease. It was negative isolation that provided the CD8+ and CD4+ T cells, whereas TEMRA cells were enriched by FACS.

This clonotype was sampled from a human donor with multiple sclerosis. This sequence joins TRBV2 and TRBJ1-1; D ambiguous. The sample consisted of CD8+ T cells from PBMCs. For the CDR3, the DNA is TGTGCCAGCATAGGCGCCGAAGCTTTCTTT. The encoded protein is CASIGAEAFF.